Shown below are 22 T cell receptor beta chains from a single sample sequenced in a study of shared clonotypes between healthy human individuals. Generated by immunoSEQ multiplex PCR, the TCRdb table keeps only in-frame clones and is missing some. This table has about 1 million clones, about 76% appearing once. The sequencing input was memory CD4+ T cells sorted from blood. Subset given: CD45RA-negative fraction. The receptors stem from a man aged 18 to 30 in good health.

This rearrangement joins TRBV19 to TRBJ2-3; 12 positions match TRBD2. This CDR3 is 14 amino acids long. Germline V gene sequence: CDR1 LNHDA, CDR2 SQIVND (reference sequence). Trimming removed 6 bases from V and 6 bases from J; junction bases left unmatched: 4. The chain's CDR3 is CASSPSGGADTQYF. Written as DNA, the CDR3 is TGTGCCAGTAGCCCTAGCGGGGGGGCCGATACGCAGTATTTT.

The chain uses TRBV6-5 and TRBJ2-7; 7 bases match TRBD1. Germline trimming cut 1 base from V and 6 bases from J; bases unmatched to any gene: 6. Germline assignment: CDR1 MNHEY and CDR2 SVGAGI. The CDR3 is 14 amino acids. DNA for the CDR3: TGTGCCAGCAGTTACTGGCAGGGGGACGGCGAGCAGTACTTC. It encodes CASSYWQGDGEQYF.

The rearrangement links TRBV6-5 to TRBJ1-1; unclear D gene. V was shortened by 6 bases and J by 8 bases, with 16 bases between the two germline ends. The CDR3 is made up of 13 amino acids. In germline, CDR1 is MNHEY, CDR2 SVGAGI. CDR3 loop: CASSRRPGLEAFF. In DNA, the CDR3 is TGTGCCAGCAGCAGAAGACCGGGTCTCGAAGCTTTCTTT.

The chain employs TRBV6-6 and TRBJ1-3, with D uncertain. The CDR3 sequence is 13 residues long. The V gene lost 6 bases and the J gene lost 0 bases, with 6 bases spanning the gap. The germline V gene encodes CDR1 MNHNY and CDR2 SVGAGI (reference sequence). CDR3 sequence reads: CASRTASGNTIYF. The CDR3 nucleotides are TGTGCCAGCAGGACTGCCTCTGGAAACACCATATATTTT.

CDR3 sequence reads: CASSKWDRGNGYTF. CDR3 in DNA: TGTGCCAGCAGTAAATGGGACAGGGGAAATGGCTACACCTTC. The chain uses TRBV6-5 and TRBJ1-2, with 10 nucleotides matching TRBD1. Unmatched junction bases numbered 6, after V lost 5 bases and J lost 6 bases. This CDR3 has 14 amino acids. CDR1 MNHEY and CDR2 SVGAGI come from the germline V gene.

The chain uses TRBV5-1 and TRBJ1-2; D is perhaps TRBD1 (5 bases). The CDR3 consists of 15 residues. V lost 4 bases, J lost 5 bases, and 18 bases lay in between. Germline loops: CDR1 SGHRS, CDR2 YFSETQ. The CDR3 region has the DNA TGCGCCAGCAGCAGTGGGACCCCGCGGGGGTATGGCTACACCTTC. Protein: CASSSGTPRGYGYTF.

In regard to this clone: Distinct nucleotide sequences in the sample also encode this CDR3. V usage is TRBV19 and J usage is TRBJ1-2; the D gene is possibly TRBD1 (5 bases). The CDR3 has 13 residues. Germline V gene lookup returns CDR1 LNHDA and CDR2 SQIVND (reference sequence). Trimming cost V 11 bases and J 0 bases, with 13 bases left between them. CDR3 amino acids: CASSRGTNYGYTF. DNA for the CDR3: TGTGCCTCTTCGAGGGGAACTAACTATGGCTACACCTTC.

The rearrangement joins TRBV7-2 to TRBJ2-7, with a weak D call TRBD1 (6 bases). Germline CDR1 reads SGHTA; CDR2 reads FQGNSA. Trimming shortened V by 1 base and J by 9 bases, and 16 bases separated the two germline ends. CDR3 length: 14 residues. The CDR3 DNA sequence: TGTGCCAGCAGCTTAGATATTAGGGGGACCAGGCAGTACTTC. Protein product: CASSLDIRGTRQYF.

This clone was observed a handful of times. This chain joins TRBV5-1 and TRBJ2-1, with D possibly matching TRBD1 (6 bases). Germline values: CDR1 SGHRS, CDR2 YFSETQ. The CDR3 is made up of 14 amino acids. The V end was cut by 4 bases, the J end by 2 bases, with 10 bases between. DNA for the CDR3: TGCGCCAGCAGCCCCTCAGGGGCCTACAATGAGCAGTTCTTC. Translation gives CASSPSGAYNEQFF.

This clone was seen more than once but under ten times. The CDR3 DNA is TGTGCCAGCAGTCCGGGACAGGGGGTTAATGAAAAACTGTTTTTT. Amino acids: CASSPGQGVNEKLFF. The V call is TRBV6-5, the J call TRBJ1-4; 11 bases are a match to TRBD1. J gave up 4 bases and V 5 bases, and 3 bases lay outside the gene matches. Germline V gene lookup returns CDR1 MNHEY and CDR2 SVGAGI. This CDR3 region has 15 residues.

The rearrangement joins TRBV11-2 to TRBJ2-1; D gene ambiguous. Germline V CDR1 and CDR2: SGHAT, FQNNGV. This CDR3 contains 11 residues. V lost 7 bases and J 6 bases, leaving 7 bases between the germline ends. The CDR3 spells CASTTGNEQFF. As DNA, the CDR3 is TGTGCCAGCACCACCGGCAATGAGCAGTTCTTC. Full variable domain (missing parts from reference TRBV11-2 and TRBJ2-1): EAGVAQSPRYKIIEKRQSVAFWCNPISGHATLYWYQQILGQGPKLLIQFQNNGVVDDSQLPKDRFSAERLKGVDSTLKIQPAKLEDSAVYLCASTTGNEQFFGPGTRLTVL.

This rearrangement joins TRBV5-8 to TRBJ2-5, with TRBD1 identical over 9 bases. Looked up from germline, CDR1 is SGHTS and CDR2 is YDEGEE. J was trimmed by 4 bases and V by 0 bases; bases with no gene match: 4. The CDR3 is 15 amino acids. CDR3 loop: CASSLGQGERETQYF. The CDR3 DNA reads TGTGCCAGCAGCTTGGGACAGGGGGAGAGAGAGACCCAGTACTTC.

This clone was observed a handful of times. The chain joins TRBV4-1 to TRBJ2-7; 12 nucleotides line up with TRBD2. Per germline, CDR1 MGHRA and CDR2 YSYEKL. V was pared by 1 base and J by 2 bases, with 9 bases of the junction left unmatched. The CDR3 is 18 amino acids. Here the CDR3 reads CASSQAASGGVGAYEQYF. CDR3 coding DNA: TGCGCCAGCAGCCAAGCAGCTAGCGGGGGGGTAGGGGCCTACGAGCAGTACTTC.

This chain joins TRBV7-2 and TRBJ1-2, with a weak D call TRBD1 (5 bases). V was trimmed by 7 bases and J by 0 bases, leaving 15 bases between them. In germline, CDR1 is SGHTA, CDR2 FQGNSA. The CDR3 sequence is 15 residues long. DNA for the CDR3: TGTGCCAGCACCCAGGGAGGAGCCACTAACTATGGCTACACCTTC. As protein: CASTQGGATNYGYTF.

CDR3 DNA: TGCGCCAGCAGCCAGGACAAGAACTATGGCTACACCTTC. Translating it yields CASSQDKNYGYTF. This rearrangement joins TRBV5-1 to TRBJ1-2, with D possibly being TRBD1 (5 bases). Germline CDR1 SGHRS, CDR2 YFSETQ. The CDR3 length is 13 residues. Trimming stripped 4 bases from V and 2 bases from J, with 9 bases between.

This clone was seen only once. The genes are TRBV6-1 and TRBJ2-3; 7 nucleotides agree with TRBD2. J was trimmed by 1 base and V by 2 bases; bases with no gene match: 6. The CDR3 length is 16 residues. Germline V gives CDR1 MNHNS, CDR2 SASEGT. DNA of the CDR3: TGTGCCAGCAGTGAATTTGGCGGGGGAGGCACAGATACGCAGTATTTT. This sequence encodes CASSEFGGGGTDTQYF.

The J gene is TRBJ2-3, the V gene TRBV25-1, with 8 bases aligning to TRBD2. The CDR3 contains 15 residues. Germline CDR1 is MGHDK and CDR2 is SYGVNS. The V and J ends lost 4 bases and 1 base, in that order; junction bases with no gene match: 4. Here the CDR3 reads CASSAERGRTDTQYF. For the CDR3, the DNA is TGTGCCAGCAGTGCCGAGCGGGGGCGCACAGATACGCAGTATTTT.

The V call is TRBV21-1, the J call TRBJ2-7; TRBD2 is taken as the D call from the table, unchecked against the DNA. TRBV21-1 is marked as a pseudogene. CDR3 size: 14 residues. This CDR3 is CASSDRGGIYEQYF. The CDR3 bases are TGTGCCAGCAGCGATCGTGGAGGGATCTACGAGCAGTACTTC.

This chain connects TRBV28 to TRBJ2-5, with 9 bases identical to TRBD2. The J segment lost 1 base and the V segment lost 5 bases, leaving 2 bases of the junction unmatched. CDR1 MDHEN and CDR2 SYDVKM come from the germline V gene. This CDR3 is 14 amino acids long. The CDR3 DNA reads TGTGCCAGCAGTAGCGGGGGGCCCCAAGAGACCCAGTACTTC. As protein: CASSSGGPQETQYF.

This chain connects TRBV5-4 to TRBJ2-5, with TRBD1 matching over 8 bases. The CDR3 extends over 14 amino acids. Losses at the gene ends were 4 bases for V and 4 bases for J; bases not matched to a gene: 6. Germline V gene data show CDR1 as SGHNT and CDR2 as YYREEE (reference sequence). The CDR3: CASSGGQEGETQYF. In DNA, the CDR3 is TGTGCCAGCAGCGGGGGACAGGAGGGAGAGACCCAGTACTTC.

The chain couples TRBV2 to TRBJ2-5; D might be TRBD1 (5 bases). The CDR3 is 14 amino acids. The V end lost 7 bases, the J end lost 5 bases, and 17 bases lay between the germline ends. Germline V CDR1 and CDR2: SNHLY, FYNNEI. The CDR3 region is CASKAGFIEETQYF. CDR3 in DNA: TGTGCCAGCAAAGCAGGGTTTATCGAGGAGACCCAGTACTTC. The variable domain in full, with the rest retrieved from reference TRBV2 and TRBJ2-5, is EPEVTQTPSHQVTQMGQEVILRCVPISNHLYFYWYRQILGQKVEFLVSFYNNEISEKSEIFDDQFSVERPDGSNFTLKIRSTKLEDSAMYFCASKAGFIEETQYFGPGTRLLVL.

V usage is TRBV6-1 and J usage is TRBJ1-1; TRBD1 agrees at 8 bases. Germline-derived CDR1 and CDR2 are MNHNS and SASEGT. The V and J ends lost 4 bases and 4 bases, in that order; junction bases with no gene match: 5. This CDR3 is built from 14 residues. The CDR3 nucleotides are TGTGCCAGCAGTGGGAGACAGGGGCGCACTGAAGCTTTCTTT. It yields the protein CASSGRQGRTEAFF.